The text below deals with one T cell receptor beta chain. The target antigen is unknown. Using its own MiXCR run on the 5' RACE reads, TCRdb lists one record per CDR3 protein. Among about 340,000 distinct CDR3 sequences, around 20% were seen once, and the ten largest hold around 13%. The record originates from a study of CD8 T cells in ankylosing spondylitis. Trimming pared 7 bases from V and 4 bases from J, leaving 13 bases between. The CDR3 runs to 14 residues. General study findings and limits: Disease-linked clones, CD8+, were relatively rare in peripheral blood.

The source is a male donor with ankylosing spondylitis or in good health (not recorded which). This chain connects TRBV12-3 or TRBV12-4 to TRBJ2-2, with D maybe TRBD2 (6 bases). Sequencing used blood, either unsorted or a sorted T cell fraction (not recorded which). As DNA, the CDR3 is TGTGCCAGCACCGACCTTAGCGGCACCGGGGAGCTGTTTTTT. Its translation is CASTDLSGTGELFF.